The 2 T cell receptor beta chains presented below share a single source sample, sequenced in a study of cytomegalovirus exposure and HLA in healthy donors. The PCR used 60 Vbeta and 13 Jbeta primers. Measured with immunoSEQ multiplex PCR; TCRdb has only the in-frame clones, and not every one. This sample carries about 190,000 clones, roughly 77% of them seen once, and the ten largest clones take roughly 1.4%. Sequenced sample: PBMCs. The receptors were gathered from a woman in her forties or fifties in good health and CMV-seronegative.

The chain combines TRBV9 with TRBJ2-2, with 7 nucleotides matching TRBD2. The V segment lost 4 bases and the J segment 5 bases; nucleotides outside the gene matches: 11. Germline CDR1 reads SGDLS; CDR2 reads YYNGEE. This CDR3 has 16 residues. CDR3 residues: CASSSRTGGGTGELFF. The CDR3 bases are TGTGCCAGCAGCTCGAGAACGGGAGGTGGGACCGGGGAGCTGTTTTTT.

The gene calls are TRBV4-3 and TRBJ1-3; TRBD1 might be the D (6 bases). Trimming took off 2 bases at V and 3 bases at J, with 11 bases between the two ends. This CDR3 has 15 residues. In germline, CDR1 is LGHNA, CDR2 YSLEER. The DNA for the CDR3 is TGCGCCAGCAGCCAAAGCGGGGGCGGTGGAAACACCATATATTTT. It is translated as CASSQSGGGGNTIYF.